These 21 T cell receptor beta chains share one sample of origin, sequenced in a study of PD-L1 blockade in urothelial cancer. Sequenced by immunoSEQ multiplex PCR; TCRdb stores in-frame clones only, minus some. This table has fewer than 130,000 clones, around 82% appearing once. Sample: PBMCs, taken around atezolizumab (anti-PD-L1) treatment. The receptors derive from a man aged 45-60 years with urothelial cancer.

This chain joins TRBV6-5 and TRBJ2-7; 7 positions agree with TRBD2. Germline loops: CDR1 MNHEY, CDR2 SVGAGI. The CDR3 consists of 15 residues. V was clipped by 2 bases and J by 0 bases; unmatched bases: 4. CDR3 amino acids: CASSYLADRSYEQYF. CDR3 in DNA: TGTGCCAGCAGTTACCTAGCGGACCGCTCCTACGAGCAGTACTTC.

This clone was seen a handful of times. The V call is TRBV2, the J call TRBJ1-2, with D perhaps matching TRBD1 (5 bases). The CDR3 consists of 13 residues. Germline CDR1 reads SNHLY; CDR2 reads FYNNEI. With 3 bases removed from V and 8 bases from J, the gap between germline ends came to 13 bases. CDR3 in amino acids: CASSDVGRAGYTF. The CDR3 DNA sequence: TGTGCCAGCAGTGACGTTGGCAGGGCGGGCTACACCTTC.

This clone was seen once. The chain carries TRBV15 and TRBJ1-4; no definite D call. Germline CDR1 and CDR2: LNHNV and YYDKDF (reference sequence). This CDR3 spans 15 amino acids. Trimming took 0 bases from V and 5 from J, leaving 10 bases between them. In DNA, the CDR3 is TGTGCCACCAGCAGAGATCGGGGATTGAATGAAAAACTGTTTTTT. This encodes CATSRDRGLNEKLFF.

The chain combines TRBV4-1 with TRBJ2-2; 10 bases are a match to TRBD2. This CDR3 has 20 amino acids. Germline CDR1 MGHRA, CDR2 YSYEKL. With 4 bases clipped from V and 5 bases from J, the junction kept 19 bases outside the gene matches. CDR3 in amino acids: CASSPRAGWLAGVGTGELFF. Written as DNA, the CDR3 is TGCGCCAGCAGCCCTCGGGCAGGGTGGCTAGCGGGAGTGGGGACCGGGGAGCTGTTTTTT.

The chain employs TRBV5-4 and TRBJ2-1, with 11 bases fitting TRBD2. Trimming at V came to 0 bases and at J to 6 bases, leaving 5 bases not matched to a gene. CDR3 size: 16 residues. The germline V gene has CDR1 SGHNT and CDR2 YYREEE (reference sequence). CDR3 region: CASSLVAGGPGNEQFF. Written as DNA, the CDR3 is TGTGCCAGCAGCTTGGTAGCGGGAGGGCCGGGCAATGAGCAGTTCTTC.

The V gene is TRBV28, the J gene TRBJ1-1; D gene unclear. The CDR3 runs to 15 residues. Trimming removed 6 bases from V and 2 bases from J, with 16 bases in between. CDR1 MDHEN and CDR2 SYDVKM come from the germline V gene. The CDR3 DNA reads as TGTGCCAGCAGACCTCCCCTTGGCATAAACACTGAAGCTTTCTTT. Translation gives CASRPPLGINTEAFF.

This clone occurred once. V gene TRBV5-1 combines with J gene TRBJ1-1, with TRBD1 matching 8 bases. Per the germline V gene, CDR1 is SGHRS and CDR2 is YFSETQ. The V segment lost 4 bases and the J segment 1 base; nucleotides outside the gene matches: 9. The CDR3 consists of 16 residues. The CDR3 loop reads CASSRRPGQENTEAFF. For the CDR3, the DNA is TGCGCCAGCAGCCGACGGCCGGGACAGGAGAACACTGAAGCTTTCTTT.

This clone was observed once. V gene TRBV5-1 combines with J gene TRBJ2-3, with TRBD2 matching 8 bases. The J segment lost 5 bases and the V segment lost 7 bases, leaving 6 bases of the junction unmatched. This CDR3 contains 13 residues. Germline-derived CDR1 and CDR2 are SGHRS and YFSETQ. CDR3 sequence reads: CASSGGPGDTQYF. Written as DNA, the CDR3 is TGCGCCAGCTCGGGAGGGCCGGGAGATACGCAGTATTTT.

The genes are TRBV15 and TRBJ2-7, with D possibly matching TRBD1 (6 bases). The CDR3 is 12 amino acids. Deletions cut 8 bases from V and 3 bases from J, with 11 bases between. The germline V gene has CDR1 LNHNV and CDR2 YYDKDF (reference sequence). CDR3 loop: CATGQNVYEQYF. In DNA, the CDR3 is TGTGCCACCGGACAGAACGTCTACGAGCAGTACTTC.

This chain connects TRBV28 to TRBJ2-7; a weak D match, TRBD1 (6 bases). Trimming left V 6 bases short and J 4 bases short, with 7 bases between. Germline V gives CDR1 MDHEN, CDR2 SYDVKM. This CDR3 contains 11 residues. CDR3 protein: CASSQGYEQYF. The CDR3 nucleotides are TGTGCCAGCAGCCAGGGGTACGAGCAGTACTTC.

This clone was observed a few times. V is TRBV7-6 and J is TRBJ2-5, with D unresolved. The CDR3 totals 14 residues. The germline CDR1 and CDR2 sequences are SGHVS and FNYEAQ. Trimming stripped 1 base from V and 2 bases from J, with 8 bases between. CDR3 DNA: TGTGCCAGCAGCTTAGGAGGCCCACAAGAGACCCAGTACTTC. It translates to CASSLGGPQETQYF. The full variable domain, completed using reference TRBV7-6 and TRBJ2-5, is GAGVSQSPRYKVTKRGQDVALRCDPISGHVSLYWYRQALGQGPEFLTYFNYEAQQDKSGLPNDRFSAERPEGSISTLTIQRTEQRDSAMYRCASSLGGPQETQYFGPGTRLLVL.

The V and J genes are TRBV2 and TRBJ2-5; D is unclear. This CDR3 has 15 amino acids. Trimming stripped 6 bases from V and 2 bases from J, with 16 bases between. CDR1 and CDR2 from the germline V gene are SNHLY and FYNNEI. The CDR3 nucleotides are TGTGCCAGCAGGCATAGCCCAGCCCTACAAGAGACCCAGTACTTC. Translating it yields CASRHSPALQETQYF.

V and J are TRBV5-5 and TRBJ1-6; D is undetermined. CDR3 length: 16 residues. Trimming shortened V by 5 bases and J by 1 base, and 13 bases separated the two germline ends. Germline V CDR1 and CDR2: SGHKS, YYEKEE (reference sequence). CDR3 region: CASSPDTESYNSPLHF. For the CDR3, the DNA is TGTGCCAGCAGTCCCGACACAGAGTCCTATAATTCACCCCTCCACTTT. The full variable domain, with the rest looked up from reference TRBV5-5 and TRBJ1-6, is DAGVTQSPTHLIKTRGQQVTLRCSPISGHKSVSWYQQVLGQGPQFIFQYYEKEERGRGNFPDRFSARQFPNYSSELNVNALLLGDSALYLCASSPDTESYNSPLHFGNGTRLTVT.

This clone showed up just once. This chain uses TRBV28 with TRBJ1-1; D perhaps matches TRBD1 (5 bases). This CDR3 spans 14 amino acids. The germline V and J ends were trimmed by 8 bases and 1 base, with 14 bases remaining between them. Germline V lookup: CDR1 MDHEN, CDR2 SYDVKM. CDR3 amino acids: CASYSTDRNTEAFF. CDR3 nucleotide sequence: TGTGCCAGCTACTCGACAGACAGGAACACTGAAGCTTTCTTT.

The CDR3: CAGDSGFSYNEQFF. Written as DNA, the CDR3 is TGTGCCGGAGATTCTGGGTTCTCCTACAATGAGCAGTTCTTC. The chain couples TRBV30 to TRBJ2-1; D is undetermined. From germline, CDR1 is GTSNPN and CDR2 SVGIG (reference sequence). The CDR3 is 14 amino acids. The V end lost 8 bases, the J end lost 0 bases, and 14 bases lay between the germline ends.

The chain uses TRBV10-2 and TRBJ2-7, with 13 bases identical to TRBD2. CDR3 length equals 14 residues. CDR1 and CDR2 from the germline V gene are WSHSY and SAAADI. J lost 6 bases, V lost 7 bases, and 6 bases had no gene match. Here the CDR3 reads CASTGLAGPGEQYF. CDR3 nucleotide sequence: TGCGCCAGCACGGGACTAGCGGGACCCGGCGAGCAGTACTTC.

This clone was seen just once. The rearrangement links TRBV6-5 to TRBJ1-6; possibly TRBD1 for D (5 bases). Trimming left V 6 bases short and J 13 bases short, with 13 bases between. CDR1 and CDR2 (germline): MNHEY, SVGAGI. The CDR3 extends over 12 amino acids. This CDR3 is CASSWGVSPLHF. CDR3 coding DNA: TGTGCCAGCAGCTGGGGCGTCTCGCCCCTCCACTTT.

The rearrangement uses TRBV30 and TRBJ1-3; 7 positions agree with TRBD1. CDR1 is GTSNPN and CDR2 is SVGIG in the germline V gene (reference sequence). This CDR3 is 15 amino acids long. The junction had 11 bases not matched to a gene; V was cut back by 4 bases and J by 5 bases. The CDR3 here is CAWTLSTGIRNTIYF. CDR3 nucleotides: TGTGCCTGGACTCTATCGACAGGGATAAGAAACACCATATATTTT.

The chain links TRBV19 to TRBJ1-5; possibly TRBD1 for D (6 bases). V was pared by 7 bases and J by 0 bases, with 19 bases between. CDR3 length: 17 residues. CDR1 and CDR2 from the germline V gene are LNHDA and SQIVND (reference sequence). CDR3 loop: CASNRAGARYSNQPQHF. Written as DNA, the CDR3 is TGTGCCAGTAACAGGGCAGGCGCTCGGTATAGCAATCAGCCCCAGCATTTT.

The chain recombines TRBV5-4 with TRBJ2-3, with D perhaps TRBD1 (7 bases). Germline lookup yields CDR1 SGHNT and CDR2 YYREEE (reference sequence). The CDR3 consists of 18 residues. The V and J ends lost 0 bases and 2 bases respectively, with 19 bases between them. CDR3 DNA: TGTGCCAGCAGCTTGGGTGTTCGCCAGGGGGGCTCCACAGATACGCAGTATTTT. Its protein is CASSLGVRQGGSTDTQYF.

In its sample, this clone was seen a few times. The chain has TRBV6-5 and TRBJ2-5; D might be TRBD2 (7 bases). The CDR3 length is 14 residues. Germline values: CDR1 MNHEY, CDR2 SVGAGI. Trimming took 6 bases from V and 10 from J, leaving 21 bases between them. CDR3 in DNA: TGTGCCAGCAGCCGACGGACGGCCGGGGGGCACCAGTACTTC. As protein: CASSRRTAGGHQYF.